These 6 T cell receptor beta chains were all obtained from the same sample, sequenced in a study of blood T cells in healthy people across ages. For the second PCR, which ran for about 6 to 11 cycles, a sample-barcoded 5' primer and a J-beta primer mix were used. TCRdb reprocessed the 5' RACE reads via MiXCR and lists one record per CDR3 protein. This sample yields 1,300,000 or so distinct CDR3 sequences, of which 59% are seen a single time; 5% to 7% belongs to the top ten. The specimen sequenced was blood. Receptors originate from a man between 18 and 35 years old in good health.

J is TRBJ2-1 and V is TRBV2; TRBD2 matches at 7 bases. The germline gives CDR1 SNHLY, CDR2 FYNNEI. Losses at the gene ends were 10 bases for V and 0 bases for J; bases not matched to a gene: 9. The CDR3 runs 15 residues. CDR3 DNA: TGTGCCAACCAGCGGGACCGTCGCTCCTACAATGAGCAGTTCTTC. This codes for CANQRDRRSYNEQFF.

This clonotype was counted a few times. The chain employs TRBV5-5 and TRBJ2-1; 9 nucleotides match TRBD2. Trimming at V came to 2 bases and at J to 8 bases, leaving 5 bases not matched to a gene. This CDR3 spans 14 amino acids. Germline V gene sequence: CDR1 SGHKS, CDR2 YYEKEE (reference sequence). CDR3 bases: TGTGCCAGCAGCTTTAGCGGGAGTATCTATGAGCAGTTCTTC. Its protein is CASSFSGSIYEQFF.

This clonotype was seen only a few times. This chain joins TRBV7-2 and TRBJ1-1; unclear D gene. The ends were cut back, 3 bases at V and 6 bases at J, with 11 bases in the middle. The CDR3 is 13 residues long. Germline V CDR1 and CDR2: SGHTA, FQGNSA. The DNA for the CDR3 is TGTGCCAGCAGCTTCATGGGGTTCCCTGAAGCTTTCTTT. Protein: CASSFMGFPEAFF.

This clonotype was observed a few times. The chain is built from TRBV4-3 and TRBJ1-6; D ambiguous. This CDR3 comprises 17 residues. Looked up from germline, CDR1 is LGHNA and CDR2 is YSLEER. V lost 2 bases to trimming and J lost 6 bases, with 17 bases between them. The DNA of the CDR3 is TGCGCCAGCAGCCAACCCCCCGGAGGGCGATTTAATTCACCCCTCCACTTT. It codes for CASSQPPGGRFNSPLHF.

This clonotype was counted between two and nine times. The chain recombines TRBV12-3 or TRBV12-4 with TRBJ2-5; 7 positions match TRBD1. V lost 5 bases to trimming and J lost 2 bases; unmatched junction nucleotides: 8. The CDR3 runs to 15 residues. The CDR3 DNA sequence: TGTGCCAGCAGTGGATCAGGGGGTTTTCAAGAGACCCAGTACTTC. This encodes CASSGSGGFQETQYF.

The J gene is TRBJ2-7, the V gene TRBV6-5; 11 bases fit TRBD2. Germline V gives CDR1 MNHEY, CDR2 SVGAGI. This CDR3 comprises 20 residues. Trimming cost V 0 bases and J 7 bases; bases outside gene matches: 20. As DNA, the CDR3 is TGTGCCAGCAGTTACTCAGGACGGATACTAGCGGGAGCTGATTACAATGAGCAGTACTTC. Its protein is CASSYSGRILAGADYNEQYF.